This T cell receptor beta chain comes out of a study of blood T cell repertoires in COVID-19. Study-level background: Samples of COVID-19 (acute and convalescent) were obtained from the United States, Italy and Spain. In each case, the material was cDNA or gDNA derived from T cells, B-cell-depleted T cells, or PBMCs.

The authors' processing: It was from reference gene primer amplification that nucleated cell counts were estimated. Repertoires were generated with immunoSEQ multiplex PCR, while TCRdb's copy carries only in-frame clones and drops some. V and J calls plus clone size are reproduced from that table; the DNA served to infer D and trimming. This sample has about 300,000 clones; approximately 89% occur once, and the top ten carry around 1.6%. A note on this clone: Other nucleotide sequences in the sample specify the same CDR3.

The CDR3 has 13 amino acids. Germline assignment: CDR1 MNHEY and CDR2 SVGAGI. Trimming left V 5 bases short and J 5 bases short, with 10 bases between. A Seattle source enrolled patients during active infection and followed them longitudinally. This receptor was identified in a woman in her 30s with COVID-19, enrolled during active disease. The chain carries TRBV6-5 and TRBJ1-5; no clear D. The specimen sequenced was peripheral blood. In DNA, the CDR3 is TGTGCCAGCAGTCGCGGCGGGGATCAGCCCCAGCATTTT. This sequence encodes CASSRGGDQPQHF.